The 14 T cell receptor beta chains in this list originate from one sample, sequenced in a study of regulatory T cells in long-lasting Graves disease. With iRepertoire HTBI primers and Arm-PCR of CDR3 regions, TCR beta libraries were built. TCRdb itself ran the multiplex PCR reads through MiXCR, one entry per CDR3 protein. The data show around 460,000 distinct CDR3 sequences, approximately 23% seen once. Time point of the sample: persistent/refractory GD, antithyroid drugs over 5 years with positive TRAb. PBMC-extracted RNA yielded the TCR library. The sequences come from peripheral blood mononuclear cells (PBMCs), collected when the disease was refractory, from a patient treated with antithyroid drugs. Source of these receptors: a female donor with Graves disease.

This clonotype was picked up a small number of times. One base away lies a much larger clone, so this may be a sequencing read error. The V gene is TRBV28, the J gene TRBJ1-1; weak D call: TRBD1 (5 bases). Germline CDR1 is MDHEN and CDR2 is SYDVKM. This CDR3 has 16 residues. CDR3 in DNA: TGTGCCAGCAGTCCCCGGTTATTTCAGGGCTATACTGGAGCTTTCTTT. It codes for CASSPRLFQGYTGAFF. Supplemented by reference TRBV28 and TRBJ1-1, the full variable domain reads DVKVTQSSRYLVKRTGEKVFLECVQDMDHENMFWYRQDPGLGLRLIYFSYDVKMKEKGDIPEGYSVSREKKERFSLILESASTNQTSMYLCASSPRLFQGYTGAFFGQGTRLTVV.

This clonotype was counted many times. The CDR3 is CASSRRQRGTNTGELFF. In DNA, the CDR3 is TGCGCCAGCAGCCGCCGGCAGCGGGGGACGAACACCGGGGAGCTGTTTTTT. The chain uses TRBV5-1 and TRBJ2-2; 8 bases are shared with TRBD2. CDR3 length equals 17 residues. The germline V gene has CDR1 SGHRS and CDR2 YFSETQ. V trimming: 4 bases; J trimming: 0 bases; junction bases outside the gene matches: 8.

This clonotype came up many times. For the CDR3, the DNA is TGCAGCGCTCTGACAGGGATGAACACTGAAGCTTTCTTT. The encoded protein is CSALTGMNTEAFF. V and J are TRBV29-1 and TRBJ1-1; the match to TRBD1 covers 7 bases. Germline assignment: CDR1 SQVTM and CDR2 ANQGSEA. The CDR3 runs to 13 residues. V lost 7 bases and J lost 0; bases outside the gene matches: 5.

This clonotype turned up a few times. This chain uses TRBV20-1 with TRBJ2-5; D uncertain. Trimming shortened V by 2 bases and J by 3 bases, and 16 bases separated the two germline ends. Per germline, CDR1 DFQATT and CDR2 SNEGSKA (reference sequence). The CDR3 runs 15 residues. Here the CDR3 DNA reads TGCAGTGCTAGACAAGCCTTGAACAGTGAAGAGACCCAGTACTTC. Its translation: CSARQALNSEETQYF.

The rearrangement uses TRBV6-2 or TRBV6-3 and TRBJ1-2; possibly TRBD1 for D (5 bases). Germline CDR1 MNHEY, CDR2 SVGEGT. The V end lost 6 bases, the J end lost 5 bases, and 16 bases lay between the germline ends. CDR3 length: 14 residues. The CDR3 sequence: CASSIGDRLYGYTF. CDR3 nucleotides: TGTGCCAGCAGCATCGGGGACCGGTTGTATGGCTACACCTTC.

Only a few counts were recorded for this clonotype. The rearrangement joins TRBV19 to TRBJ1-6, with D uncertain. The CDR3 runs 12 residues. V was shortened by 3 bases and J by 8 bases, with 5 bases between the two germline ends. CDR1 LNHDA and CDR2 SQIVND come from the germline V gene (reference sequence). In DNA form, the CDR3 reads TGTGCCAGTAGTATTGGGGATTCACCCCTCCACTTT. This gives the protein CASSIGDSPLHF. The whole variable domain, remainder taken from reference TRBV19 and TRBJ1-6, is DGGITQSPKYLFRKEGQNVTLSCEQNLNHDAMYWYRQDPGQGLRLIYYSQIVNDFQKGDIAEGYSVSREKKESFPLTVTSAQKNPTAFYLCASSIGDSPLHFGNGTRLTVT.

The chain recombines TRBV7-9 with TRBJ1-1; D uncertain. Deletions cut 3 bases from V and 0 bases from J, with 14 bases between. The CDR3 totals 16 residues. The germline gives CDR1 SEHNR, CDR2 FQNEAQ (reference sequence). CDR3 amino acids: CASSLGGYDMNTEAFF. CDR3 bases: TGTGCCAGCAGCTTGGGCGGATACGACATGAACACTGAAGCTTTCTTT.

CDR3 amino acids: CASSAFWGLGTEAFF. The CDR3, as DNA: TGTGCCAGCAGTGCTTTTTGGGGCCTAGGGACTGAAGCTTTCTTT. The chain recombines TRBV6-1 with TRBJ1-1, with D possibly matching TRBD1 (5 bases). The germline V gene encodes CDR1 MNHNS and CDR2 SASEGT. CDR3 length: 15 residues. V was shortened by 4 bases and J by 5 bases, with 17 bases between the two germline ends.

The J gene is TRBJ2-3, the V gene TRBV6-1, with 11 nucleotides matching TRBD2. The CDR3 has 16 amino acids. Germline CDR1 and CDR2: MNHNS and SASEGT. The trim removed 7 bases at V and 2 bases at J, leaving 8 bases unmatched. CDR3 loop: CASIAGLAGFTDTQYF. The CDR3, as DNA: TGTGCCAGCATTGCAGGACTAGCGGGTTTCACAGATACGCAGTATTTT.

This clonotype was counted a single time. As DNA, the CDR3 is TGCAGTGCTAGAGTCGCGACTCCGTTACAAGAGACCCAGTACTTC. It translates to CSARVATPLQETQYF. The chain carries TRBV20-1 and TRBJ2-5; no reliable D call. The CDR3 extends over 15 amino acids. Trimming stripped 1 base from V and 2 bases from J, with 14 bases between. CDR1 is DFQATT and CDR2 is SNEGSKA in the germline V gene (reference sequence).

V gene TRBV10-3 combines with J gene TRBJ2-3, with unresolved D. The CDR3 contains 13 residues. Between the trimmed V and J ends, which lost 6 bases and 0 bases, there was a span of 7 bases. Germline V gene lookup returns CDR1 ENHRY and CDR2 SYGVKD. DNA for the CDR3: TGTGCCATCAGAGACTCTAGCACAGATACGCAGTATTTT. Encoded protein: CAIRDSSTDTQYF.

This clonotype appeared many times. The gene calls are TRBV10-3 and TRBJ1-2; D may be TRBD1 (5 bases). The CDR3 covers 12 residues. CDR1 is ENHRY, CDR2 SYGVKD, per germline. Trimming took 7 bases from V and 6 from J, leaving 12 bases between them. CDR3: CAITERGDGYTF. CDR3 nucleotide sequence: TGTGCCATCACCGAGCGGGGGGATGGCTACACCTTC.

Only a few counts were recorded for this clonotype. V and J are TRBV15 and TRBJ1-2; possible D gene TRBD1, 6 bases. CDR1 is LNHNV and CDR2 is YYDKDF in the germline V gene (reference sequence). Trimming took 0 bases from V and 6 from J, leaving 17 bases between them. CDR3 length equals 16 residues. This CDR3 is CATSRDREGGSDGYTF. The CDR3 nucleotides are TGTGCCACCAGCAGAGACCGGGAGGGGGGTAGCGATGGCTACACCTTC.

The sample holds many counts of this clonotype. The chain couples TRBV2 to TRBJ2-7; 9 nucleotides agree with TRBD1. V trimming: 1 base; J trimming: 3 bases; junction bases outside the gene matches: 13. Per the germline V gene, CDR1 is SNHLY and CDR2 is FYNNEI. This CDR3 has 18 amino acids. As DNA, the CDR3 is TGTGCCAGCAGTGAAGAAAGAGGGACAGGGATTTTTCGCTACGAGCAGTACTTC. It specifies CASSEERGTGIFRYEQYF.